A selection of T cell receptor beta chains follows, all from one sample in a study of monozygotic twins with inflammatory bowel disease. Following a re-call of the 5' RACE reads, TCRdb has one entry per CDR3 protein and lacks DNA. This sample's table has under 200,000 distinct CDR3 sequences. Input material: blood. The origin of the receptors is a human donor with ulcerative colitis or Crohn's disease, or a healthy co-twin of an affected twin (not recorded which). The CDR3 runs from the conserved cysteine through the conserved F or W.

V	J	CDR3
TRBV6-5	TRBJ1-1	CASSYAAGNTEAFF
TRBV20-1	TRBJ2-7	CSALRGDFIYEQYF
TRBV12-3/TRBV12-4	TRBJ2-5	CASSLTGTGAETQYF
TRBV4-3	TRBJ2-3	CASSPDKTTDTQYF
TRBV5-1	TRBJ2-7	CASSLGAQGSAYEQYF
TRBV7-8	TRBJ1-1	CASSLVSDKNTEAFF
TRBV30	TRBJ1-5	CAWSARRGGFNNQPQHF
TRBV12-3/TRBV12-4	TRBJ2-1	CASSLGGWKREGPEQFF
TRBV20-1	TRBJ2-1	CSARGKLAGNYNEQFF
TRBV20-1	TRBJ2-6	CSARDGRWSSGANVLTF
TRBV7-2	TRBJ1-6	CASSLEMDSPLHF